Listed below are T cell receptor beta chains from one sample, sequenced in a study of vaccination and CD4 T cells after COVID-19. TCRdb redid the calling of the PCR reads with MiXCR, one entry per CDR3 protein. Of over 15,000 distinct CDR3 sequences in the sample, around 50% were seen once. No antigen has been identified for these receptors. Sample: CD4+ T cells from blood, cultured in vitro, taken before SARS-CoV-2 vaccination. Receptor source: a human donor who had recovered from COVID-19. CDR3s include the opening cysteine and the closing phenylalanine or tryptophan. D genes are given only for firm matches. Clone sizes are given selectively: once, few, many, or a class where the clone is expanded.

clone_size d_call j_call v_call cdr3_nt cdr3_aa
few - TRBJ2-5 TRBV19 TGTGCCAGTAGAGCGCAGGACCAAGAGACCCAGTACTTC CASRAQDQETQYF
- TRBD1 TRBJ1-2 TRBV28 TGTGCCAGCAGTCCTAGGGGGCAACGAGCTAACTATGGCTACACCTTC CASSPRGQRANYGYTF
few - TRBJ2-1 TRBV6-5 TGTGCCAGCAGTTTGGGGACTCCAGTCCAGCAGTTCTTC CASSLGTPVQQFF
few TRBD1 TRBJ2-7 TRBV27 TGTGCCAGCACCCGGACAGGGGGCAGCTCCTACGAGCAGTACTTC CASTRTGGSSYEQYF
few TRBD1 TRBJ1-5 TRBV27 TGTGCCAGCAGTTTGTGGGGACAGGGTGCGCAGCCCCAGCATTTT CASSLWGQGAQPQHF
- - TRBJ2-2 TRBV7-3 TGTGCCAGCAGACAGGGCAGAAACACCGGGGAGCTGTTTTTT CASRQGRNTGELFF
large - TRBJ2-7 TRBV20-1 TGCAGTGCCGTGAGGGGGGGTCTCGAGCAGTACTTC CSAVRGGLEQYF
few - TRBJ1-6 TRBV28 TGTGCCAGCAGTCCTCCGACAGGTTCCCCCGATAATTCACCCCTCCACTTT CASSPPTGSPDNSPLHF
- - TRBJ2-5 TRBV10-3 TGTGCCATCAGTGGGGGCCGTACTCCCCAAGAGACCCAGTACTTC CAISGGRTPQETQYF
- TRBD2 TRBJ2-7 TRBV12-3/TRBV12-4 TGTGCCAGCAGTTTAGCCCTCGGACAGGGTCGGCTAGCGGGAGTGTACGAGCAGTACTTC CASSLALGQGRLAGVYEQYF
- - TRBJ1-3 TRBV5-4 TGTGCCAGCAGCGCGGGCCTCTCTGGAAACACCATATATTTT CASSAGLSGNTIYF
- - TRBJ2-5 TRBV24-1 TGTGCCACCAGTGATTTATACTCCCAGCCGGGGACCCAGTACTTC CATSDLYSQPGTQYF
- - TRBJ1-2 TRBV20-1 TGCAGTGCTAGAATCCCCGGGAGGAGAGGCTATGGCTACACCTTC CSARIPGRRGYGYTF
- TRBD2 TRBJ2-1 TRBV7-2 TGTGCCAGCAGTAGCGGGTGGGCCGAGTACAATGAGCAGTTCTTC CASSSGWAEYNEQFF
- - TRBJ2-3 TRBV24-1 TGTGCCACCAGTGATCTTACCACAGATACGCAGTATTTT CATSDLTTDTQYF
- - TRBJ1-1 TRBV15 TGTGCCACCAGCAGAGATGGGGGGGGCGGGAAGAACACTGAAGCTTTCTTT CATSRDGGGGKNTEAFF
- TRBD2 TRBJ2-7 TRBV20-1 TGCAGTGCTTCGAGACTAGCGGACAACTACGAGCAGTACTTC CSASRLADNYEQYF
few - TRBJ1-5 TRBV20-1 TGCAGTGCTAGCCGTGGTGGTGGTAGCCACAATCAGCCCCAGCATTTT CSASRGGGSHNQPQHF
few - TRBJ1-1 TRBV6-1 TGTGCCAGCACTTCACCTAGGGGCACTGAAGCTTTCTTT CASTSPRGTEAFF
few TRBD2 TRBJ2-7 TRBV20-1 TGCAGTGCTCACACGACTAGCGGGAGGGCTGAGCAGTACTTC CSAHTTSGRAEQYF
- - TRBJ2-7 TRBV19 TGTGCCAGTAGTGTGACAGGTAACAACTACGAGCAGTACTTC CASSVTGNNYEQYF
- - TRBJ1-5 TRBV18 TGTGCCAGCTCACCAGGGCAGAATCAGCCCCAGCATTTT CASSPGQNQPQHF
few TRBD2 TRBJ2-7 TRBV6-5 TGTGCCAGCAGTTATATGGCTAGCGGGAGCAACGAGCAGTACTTC CASSYMASGSNEQYF